This T cell receptor beta chain derives from a study of read filtering for tumor transcriptome and immune sequencing. Across the study: By R-ISS, stages I, II and III held about 8, 15 and 7 patients. Per sample, TCR-region reads ranged about 4 to 11 million by IR-seq, 85 to 1273 by RNA-seq.

This CDR3 comprises 13 residues. CDR1 SQVTM and CDR2 ANQGSEA come from the germline V gene. The study, taken as a whole, reports: Even smaller IR-seq throughput identified most shared clonotypes. The CD138-negative fraction was mixed bone marrow immune cells, not pure T cells.

From roughly 400 ng of RNA, a library with molecular barcoded alpha/delta and beta/gamma adaptors was made. Each CDR3 protein gets one entry after TCRdb re-called the reads with MiXCR. The data contain around 23,000 distinct CDR3 sequences, about 20% of them seen just once; the ten biggest clones take up roughly half. This clonotype was recorded only once. Its specificity is unknown. With a much larger clone just one base away, this may be a read error. This sequence joins TRBV29-1 and TRBJ2-3, with TRBD2 matching over 10 bases. The sample was a population of CD138-negative cells sorted from bone marrow. The receptor comes from a donor aged 40 or over with multiple myeloma. The CDR3 loop is CSARTSGTDTRYF. CDR3 nucleotide sequence: TGCAGCGCCCGGACTAGCGGCACAGATACGCGGTATTTT.